The 16 T cell receptor beta chains in this list originate from one sample, sequenced in a study of T cells in Graves' hyperthyroidism and ophthalmopathy. The source material, RNA transcripts, was used to amplify TCR beta CDR3 regions. HTBI primers were used for first-round RT-PCR of the TCR CDR3. TCRdb itself ran the multiplex PCR reads through MiXCR, one entry per CDR3 protein. The repertoire holds fewer than 200,000 distinct CDR3 sequences, around 8.9% seen once, with less than 25% in the top ten. The sample comprised blood. Source of these receptors: a woman aged 18-30 years with Graves' hyperthyroidism that later progressed to Graves' ophthalmopathy.

The table lists this clonotype with many counts. The CDR3 is CASRQVSRKPGQRGYTF. CDR3 sequence (DNA): TGTGCCAGCAGACAAGTCAGTCGCAAACCGGGACAGAGGGGCTACACCTTC. The V gene is TRBV11-2, the J gene TRBJ1-2, with TRBD1 matching over 7 bases. Per the germline V gene, CDR1 is SGHAT and CDR2 is FQNNGV. CDR3 length: 17 amino acids. The V gene end was trimmed by 6 bases and the J gene end by 8 bases; junction bases not matched to a gene: 21.

This clonotype occurred many times. For the CDR3, the DNA is TGTGCCAGCAGCATAGCGGGACAGGGGGCCGGGGAGCTGTTTTTT. Its translation: CASSIAGQGAGELFF. V is TRBV11-2 and J is TRBJ2-2; 11 nucleotides match TRBD1. Trimming removed 5 bases from V and 6 bases from J; junction bases left unmatched: 5. Germline V CDR1 and CDR2: SGHAT, FQNNGV. This CDR3 is built from 15 residues.

This clonotype has more than one count but fewer than ten. The chain links TRBV15 to TRBJ2-3; 9 nucleotides align to TRBD2. With V trimmed by 5 bases and J by 1 base, 4 bases remained unmatched. CDR3 size: 15 residues. CDR1 LNHNV and CDR2 YYDKDF come from the germline V gene (reference sequence). The CDR3 spells CATSFVAGGTDTQYF. DNA for the CDR3: TGTGCCACCAGCTTCGTAGCGGGGGGCACAGATACGCAGTATTTT.

This clonotype occurred a few times. The rearrangement uses TRBV29-1 and TRBJ2-2, with TRBD1 matching 10 bases. Trimming removed 1 base from V and 2 bases from J; junction bases left unmatched: 7. From germline, CDR1 is SQVTM and CDR2 ANQGSEA. The CDR3 is made up of 17 amino acids. The CDR3 nucleotides read TGCAGCGTTGAAGGGGGACAGGGGAACTTTAACACCGGGGAGCTGTTTTTT. Its protein is CSVEGGQGNFNTGELFF.

This clonotype was recorded at least ten times. V is TRBV6-1 and J is TRBJ2-1; 13 bases are a match to TRBD2. The CDR3 consists of 14 residues. Germline-derived CDR1 and CDR2 are MNHNS and SASEGT. With V trimmed by 11 bases and J by 8 bases, 9 bases remained unmatched. The CDR3 DNA sequence: TGTGCCTGCCAAACTAGCGGGAGGGCCTATGAGCAGTTCTTC. Amino acid sequence: CACQTSGRAYEQFF.

This clonotype was picked up a small number of times. The chain joins TRBV7-6 to TRBJ2-5; TRBD1 might be the D (6 bases). This CDR3 region has 14 residues. Germline loops: CDR1 SGHVS, CDR2 FNYEAQ. The V end lost 5 bases, the J end lost 2 bases, and 12 bases lay between the germline ends. DNA for the CDR3: TGTGCCAGCAGCGTAATGACAGGACAAGAGACCCAGTACTTC. Translation: CASSVMTGQETQYF.

The chain combines TRBV19 with TRBJ1-2; 7 bases align to TRBD1. Unmatched junction bases numbered 9, after V lost 4 bases and J lost 7 bases. The length of the CDR3 is 14 residues. The V gene's germline CDR1 is LNHDA and CDR2 SQIVND (reference sequence). The CDR3 here is CASSNPTGVSGYTF. In nucleotides, the CDR3 is TGTGCCAGTAGTAACCCAACAGGGGTGAGTGGCTACACCTTC.

This clonotype appeared many times. This sequence joins TRBV7-6 and TRBJ2-5, with D unclear. Trimming stripped 1 base from V and 2 bases from J, with 14 bases between. The CDR3 contains 16 residues. From germline, CDR1 is SGHVS and CDR2 FNYEAQ. CDR3 in amino acids: CASSLVGQLAQETQYF. The CDR3 nucleotides read TGTGCCAGCAGCTTAGTTGGGCAGTTAGCTCAAGAGACCCAGTACTTC.

This clonotype occurred many times. This sequence joins TRBV2 and TRBJ1-1; D possibly corresponds to TRBD1 (6 bases). Per germline, CDR1 SNHLY and CDR2 FYNNEI. The CDR3 has 16 amino acids. The V end was cut by 2 bases, the J end by 2 bases, with 15 bases between. CDR3 in DNA: TGTGCCAGCAGTGAAACACAGGGATCTTTTAACACTGAAGCTTTCTTT. Its translation: CASSETQGSFNTEAFF.

This rearrangement joins TRBV15 to TRBJ1-5; D ambiguous. The CDR3 length is 12 residues. V was shortened by 3 bases and J by 4 bases, with 4 bases between the two germline ends. The V gene's germline CDR1 is LNHNV and CDR2 YYDKDF (reference sequence). The CDR3 DNA reads as TGTGCCACCAGCAGGGAGAATCAGCCCCAGCATTTT. Translated, it gives CATSRENQPQHF. Full variable domain (outside the CDR3, taken from reference TRBV15 and TRBJ1-5): DAMVIQNPRYQVTQFGKPVTLSCSQTLNHNVMYWYQQKSSQAPKLLFHYYDKDFNNEADTPDNFQSRRPNTSFCFLDIRSPGLGDTAMYLCATSRENQPQHFGDGTRLSIL.

This clonotype showed up many times. J is TRBJ2-3 and V is TRBV28; 12 nucleotides agree with TRBD2. This CDR3 is built from 17 residues. The germline V gene encodes CDR1 MDHEN and CDR2 SYDVKM. Germline trimming cut 3 bases from V and 4 bases from J; bases unmatched to any gene: 8. The DNA of the CDR3 is TGTGCCAGCAGTTTGGGAGTGGCTAGCGGGGGGGCAGATACGCAGTATTTT. Translation: CASSLGVASGGADTQYF.

This clonotype has a count of ten or more. The chain has TRBV2 and TRBJ1-2, with 12 nucleotides matching TRBD1. Germline lookup yields CDR1 SNHLY and CDR2 FYNNEI. After removal of 6 bases from V and 5 bases from J, the junction contained 7 bases not matched to a gene. This CDR3 spans 15 amino acids. CDR3 bases: TGTGCCAGCAGCTCCGGGACAGGGGGCCGGTATGGCTACACCTTC. It encodes CASSSGTGGRYGYTF. Combining the CDR3 with reference TRBV2 and TRBJ1-2 gives the whole variable domain EPEVTQTPSHQVTQMGQEVILRCVPISNHLYFYWYRQILGQKVEFLVSFYNNEISEKSEIFDDQFSVERPDGSNFTLKIRSTKLEDSAMYFCASSSGTGGRYGYTFGSGTRLTVV.

Ten or more counts support this clonotype. The V call is TRBV20-1, the J call TRBJ2-7; D gene unclear. CDR3 length: 14 residues. CDR1 is DFQATT and CDR2 is SNEGSKA in the germline V gene (reference sequence). Trimming cost V 0 bases and J 1 base, with 10 bases left between them. This CDR3 reads CSARDEQTSYEQYF. The CDR3, as DNA: TGCAGTGCTAGAGATGAACAGACATCCTACGAGCAGTACTTC.

The rearrangement joins TRBV5-4 to TRBJ2-1; TRBD1 or TRBD2 may be the D gene (5 bases each). Between the trimmed V and J ends, which lost 3 bases and 7 bases, there was a span of 8 bases. Germline loops: CDR1 SGHNT, CDR2 YYREEE (reference sequence). This CDR3 has 12 amino acids. CDR3 in amino acids: CASSWDQNEQFF. The CDR3 DNA is TGTGCCAGCAGCTGGGACCAAAATGAGCAGTTCTTC.

The table lists this clonotype with many counts. The V gene is TRBV6-1, the J gene TRBJ1-1, with a tentative D call TRBD1 (5 bases). The CDR3 extends over 13 amino acids. Germline CDR1 and CDR2: MNHNS and SASEGT. The V end lost 4 bases, the J end lost 4 bases, and 10 bases lay between the germline ends. CDR3 DNA: TGTGCCAGCAGTGTAAGTCAGGGCACTGAAGCTTTCTTT. Translated, it gives CASSVSQGTEAFF.

The chain uses TRBV14 and TRBJ2-5, with 8 bases aligning to TRBD1. J was trimmed by 5 bases and V by 1 base; bases with no gene match: 9. The CDR3 totals 16 residues. Germline-derived CDR1 and CDR2 are SGHDN and FVKESK. DNA of the CDR3: TGTGCCAGCAGCCAAGTGACAGGGGATTTTCCGGAGACCCAGTACTTC. It translates to CASSQVTGDFPETQYF.